The clone carrying this T cell receptor beta chain came up many times. The antigen is not known. These data belong to a study of T cell repertoires in cytomegalovirus infection. About the study: From public TCR beta signatures came an indication of both CMV infection and matching HLA type. Study observations and caveats: Summed frequency of shared TCR beta families picked out CMV carriers who also had the relevant HLA.

TCRdb used MiXCR to reprocess the reads, holding one entry per CDR3 protein. Of some 120,000 distinct CDR3 sequences listed, over 9.5% are singletons. Trimming took 1 base from V and 7 from J, leaving 19 bases between them. The CDR3 spans 17 residues. Germline CDR1 is MGHRA and CDR2 is YSYEKL. This receptor was identified in a human donor in good health (CMV status not recorded). Some clones in this sample may be carry-over from other donors' samples. This rearrangement joins TRBV4-1 to TRBJ1-4; possible D gene TRBD1, 5 bases. Sequences were obtained from PBMCs, sequenced either directly or after in vitro stimulation (not recorded which). CDR3 nucleotide sequence: TGCGCCAGCAGCCAAGTCTTTCAAGGGGCGGGTCTTGAAAAACTGTTTTTT. Protein: CASSQVFQGAGLEKLFF.